Each of the 29 T cell receptor beta chains below was sequenced from the same sample in a study of shared clonotypes between healthy human individuals. The naive CD8 subset, CD45RO-negative cells positively selected for CCR7, excluded terminally differentiated effector memory CD45RA+ cells. Libraries were prepared by immunoSEQ multiplex PCR; TCRdb keeps only in-frame clonotypes and omits some of them. This sample has some 2,000,000 clones; about 95% occur once, and the top ten carry around 1.1%. Sequenced material: naive CD8+ T cells sorted from blood. The receptors were sampled from a man between 18 and 29 years old in good health.

V gene TRBV7-2 combines with J gene TRBJ1-2; perhaps TRBD1 as D (5 bases). Per germline, CDR1 SGHTA and CDR2 FQGNSA. V was shortened by 5 bases and J by 2 bases, with 18 bases between the two germline ends. The CDR3 is 16 residues long. CDR3 loop: CASSPGGEGLNYGYTF. DNA of the CDR3: TGTGCCAGCAGCCCGGGAGGTGAGGGGTTGAACTATGGCTACACCTTC.

CDR3 sequence reads: CASSFTGTSGNEQFF. The DNA for the CDR3 is TGTGCCAGCAGCTTTACCGGGACTAGCGGCAATGAGCAGTTCTTC. The rearrangement joins TRBV13 to TRBJ2-1; 11 nucleotides align to TRBD2. Unmatched junction bases numbered 4, after V lost 3 bases and J lost 6 bases. Germline-derived CDR1 and CDR2 are PRHDT and FYEKMQ (reference sequence). The CDR3 is 15 amino acids. The full variable domain, its missing parts supplied by reference TRBV13 and TRBJ2-1, is AAGVIQSPRHLIKEKRETATLKCYPIPRHDTVYWYQQGPGQDPQFLISFYEKMQSDKGSIPDRFSAQQFSDYHSELNMSSLELGDSALYFCASSFTGTSGNEQFFGPGTRLTVL.

The CDR3 DNA sequence: TGTGCCTGGAGTCTACGGGACTCCTACTCCTACGAGCAGTACTTC. Translated, it gives CAWSLRDSYSYEQYF. The chain has TRBV30 and TRBJ2-7, with a weak D call TRBD2 (6 bases). V lost 2 bases to trimming and J lost 0 bases, with 14 bases between them. Germline V gene sequence: CDR1 GTSNPN, CDR2 SVGIG (reference sequence). The CDR3 has 15 residues.

About this clone: Just one base apart from a much larger clone, this may be a read error. The rearrangement uses TRBV2 and TRBJ2-1; 15 positions agree with TRBD2. Germline-derived CDR1 and CDR2 are SNHLY and FYNNEI. With V trimmed by 6 bases and J by 6 bases, 3 bases remained unmatched. The CDR3 has 15 amino acids. CDR3 nucleotides: TGTGCCAGCAGCGTGGGACTAGCGGGGGGCAATGAGCAGTTCTTC. Amino acid sequence: CASSVGLAGGNEQFF.

This clone was picked up one time. This CDR3 is also generated by other DNA sequences in the sample. The chain combines TRBV7-9 with TRBJ2-5; 10 bases fit TRBD1. CDR3 length: 14 residues. Trimming took 4 bases from V and 5 from J; bases not matched to a gene: 4. Germline V CDR1 and CDR2: SEHNR, FQNEAQ (reference sequence). In DNA, the CDR3 is TGTGCCAGCAGCTCGACAGGGGGCGCGGAGACCCAGTACTTC. It codes for CASSSTGGAETQYF.

This chain uses TRBV4-3 with TRBJ2-3; 12 bases match TRBD2. After removal of 0 bases from V and 5 bases from J, the junction contained 15 bases not matched to a gene. CDR1 and CDR2 (germline): LGHNA, YSLEER. The CDR3 is 20 amino acids. The CDR3 sequence: CASSQDSPPTSGRRIDTQYF. In DNA, the CDR3 is TGCGCCAGCAGCCAAGATTCCCCCCCTACTAGCGGGAGGCGTATAGATACGCAGTATTTT.

The J gene is TRBJ1-2, the V gene TRBV10-3, with D perhaps TRBD1 (6 bases). This CDR3 is 16 amino acids long. The germline gives CDR1 ENHRY, CDR2 SYGVKD. The V end lost 0 bases, the J end lost 6 bases, and 17 bases lay between the germline ends. The CDR3 DNA reads TGTGCCATCAGTGAGTCTTATGGTGCCAGGGGTGATGGCTACACCTTC. As protein: CAISESYGARGDGYTF.

V is TRBV7-3 and J is TRBJ2-2, with D perhaps being TRBD1 or TRBD2 (5 bases each). The CDR3 runs 15 residues. Trimming took off 4 bases at V and 5 bases at J, with 14 bases between the two ends. The germline V gene encodes CDR1 SGHTA and CDR2 FQGTGA. CDR3 DNA: TGTGCCAGCAGCTCCCGGGGCGTTGGTACCGGGGAGCTGTTTTTT. Translated: CASSSRGVGTGELFF.

The chain links TRBV27 to TRBJ1-2; no firm D call. V shed 1 base and J shed 6 bases, with 12 bases lying between them. Germline assignment: CDR1 MNHEY and CDR2 SMNVEV (reference sequence). The CDR3 extends over 14 amino acids. Written as DNA, the CDR3 is TGTGCCAGCAGTTTATTTTGGGGAAACGATGGCTACACCTTC. It encodes CASSLFWGNDGYTF.

DNA of the CDR3: TGTGCCAGCAGCCCCCGGACTAGCGGGGGTGATGAGCAGTTCTTC. Translating it yields CASSPRTSGGDEQFF. This chain connects TRBV9 to TRBJ2-1, with 13 bases lining up with TRBD2. This CDR3 has 15 residues. V trimming: 4 bases; J trimming: 8 bases; junction bases outside the gene matches: 6. Germline CDR1 and CDR2: SGDLS and YYNGEE.

This chain links TRBV13 with TRBJ1-2; D is ambiguous. With 0 bases removed from V and 0 bases from J, the gap between germline ends came to 8 bases. The germline V gene has CDR1 PRHDT and CDR2 FYEKMQ (reference sequence). The CDR3 sequence is 15 residues long. The CDR3 spells CASSLGLTSNYGYTF. The CDR3 nucleotides read TGTGCCAGCAGCTTAGGTCTTACTTCTAACTATGGCTACACCTTC.

The CDR3 DNA follows: TGTGCCAGCAGTGAGCCGGGACTAGCCTACGAGCAGTACTTC. Translating gives CASSEPGLAYEQYF. This rearrangement joins TRBV2 to TRBJ2-7; 8 bases line up with TRBD2. There are 14 residues in the CDR3. Germline CDR1 reads SNHLY; CDR2 reads FYNNEI. Trimming cost V 3 bases and J 2 bases; bases outside gene matches: 3.

This clone was seen a single time. The chain employs TRBV19 and TRBJ2-3; D is ambiguous. Trimming took off 5 bases at V and 4 bases at J, with 10 bases between the two ends. The CDR3 covers 13 residues. Germline V gives CDR1 LNHDA, CDR2 SQIVND (reference sequence). CDR3: CASSAIIADTQYF. DNA of the CDR3: TGTGCCAGTAGTGCGATTATAGCAGATACGCAGTATTTT.

This chain links TRBV28 with TRBJ2-7, with D possibly being TRBD1 or TRBD2 (5 bases each). Germline CDR1 MDHEN, CDR2 SYDVKM. CDR3 length: 15 amino acids. Deletions cut 7 bases from V and 3 bases from J, with 19 bases between. As DNA, the CDR3 is TGTGCCAGCAATCAAATGGGGGACCCTCTCTACGAGCAGTACTTC. The encoded protein is CASNQMGDPLYEQYF. Looking up the rest from reference TRBV28 and TRBJ2-7 gives the full variable domain: DVKVTQSSRYLVKRTGEKVFLECVQDMDHENMFWYRQDPGLGLRLIYFSYDVKMKEKGDIPEGYSVSREKKERFSLILESASTNQTSMYLCASNQMGDPLYEQYFGPGTRLTVT.

Worth noting for this clone: The identical CDR3 is also encoded by other nucleotide sequences in the sample. This sequence joins TRBV7-8 and TRBJ2-7; D unclear. In germline, CDR1 is SGHVS, CDR2 FQNEAQ. There are 13 residues in the CDR3. V was shortened by 1 base and J by 1 base, with 5 bases between the two germline ends. The CDR3 DNA is TGTGCCAGCAGCTTAGGGCCATCCTACGAGCAGTACTTC. Its protein product is CASSLGPSYEQYF. Full variable domain (rest looked up from reference TRBV7-8 and TRBJ2-7): GAGVSQSPRYKVAKRGQDVALRCDPISGHVSLFWYQQALGQGPEFLTYFQNEAQLDKSGLPSDRFFAERPEGSVSTLKIQRTQQEDSAVYLCASSLGPSYEQYFGPGTRLTVT.

The V call is TRBV5-6, the J call TRBJ2-1; D call uncertain. This CDR3 comprises 13 residues. V gave up 2 bases and J gave up 8 bases, with 11 bases separating them. CDR1 SGHDT and CDR2 YYEEEE come from the germline V gene. Written as DNA, the CDR3 is TGTGCCAGCAGCTTACCTTCGGAGCATGAGCAGTTCTTC. This gives the protein CASSLPSEHEQFF.

The chain links TRBV5-8 to TRBJ2-3; 9 nucleotides line up with TRBD2. CDR3 size: 13 residues. Losses at the gene ends were 5 bases for V and 6 bases for J; bases not matched to a gene: 4. Looked up from germline, CDR1 is SGHTS and CDR2 is YDEGEE. The CDR3 loop is CASSRLADDTQYF. The CDR3 nucleotides read TGTGCCAGCAGTCGACTAGCGGACGATACGCAGTATTTT.

V gene TRBV10-2 combines with J gene TRBJ2-7; 16 bases line up with TRBD2. Per the germline V gene, CDR1 is WSHSY and CDR2 is SAAADI. This CDR3 contains 15 residues. The V and J ends lost 7 bases and 4 bases, in that order; junction bases with no gene match: 4. CDR3 sequence reads: CASMGTSGRAYEQYF. In DNA form, the CDR3 reads TGCGCCAGCATGGGGACTAGCGGGAGGGCTTACGAGCAGTACTTC.

Comments on this clone: Distinct nucleotide sequences in the sample also encode this CDR3. The rearrangement links TRBV27 to TRBJ2-7; tentatively, D is TRBD1 (6 bases). The CDR3 consists of 14 residues. Trimming shortened V by 6 bases and J by 0 bases, and 12 bases separated the two germline ends. The germline gives CDR1 MNHEY, CDR2 SMNVEV (reference sequence). In nucleotides, the CDR3 is TGTGCCAGCAGCTACAGGGTGAGCTCCTACGAGCAGTACTTC. Encoded protein: CASSYRVSSYEQYF.

The CDR3 bases are TGTGCCAGCAGCTTAGAATCGGCGGGGGGGCGAGAGACCCAGTACTTC. Amino acids: CASSLESAGGRETQYF. This chain joins TRBV7-6 and TRBJ2-5; 9 positions match TRBD2. Trimming at V came to 1 base and at J to 4 bases, leaving 7 bases not matched to a gene. The CDR3 sequence is 16 residues long. In germline, CDR1 is SGHVS, CDR2 FNYEAQ.

The chain has TRBV13 and TRBJ2-3, with TRBD2 identical over 10 bases. The germline V gene encodes CDR1 PRHDT and CDR2 FYEKMQ (reference sequence). The CDR3 length is 16 residues. V lost 1 base, J lost 6 bases, and 7 bases stayed unmatched. CDR3 loop: CASSLVASGRPDTQYF. CDR3 bases: TGTGCCAGCAGCTTAGTGGCTAGCGGGAGACCTGATACGCAGTATTTT.

The chain carries TRBV7-3 and TRBJ2-3; the D gene is possibly TRBD2 (5 bases). Trimming removed 1 base from V and 5 bases from J, with 22 bases in between. The CDR3 length is 18 residues. From germline, CDR1 is SGHTA and CDR2 FQGTGA. CDR3 protein: CASSLRSPRDPAGDTQYF. CDR3 DNA sequence: TGTGCCAGCAGCTTAAGAAGTCCCCGGGATCCCGCCGGAGATACGCAGTATTTT. Looking up the rest from reference TRBV7-3 and TRBJ2-3 gives the full variable domain: GAGVSQTPSNKVTEKGKYVELRCDPISGHTALYWYRQSLGQGPEFLIYFQGTGAADDSGLPNDRFFAVRPEGSVSTLKIQRTERGDSAVYLCASSLRSPRDPAGDTQYFGPGTRLTVL.

The chain combines TRBV7-9 with TRBJ2-7, with a weak D call TRBD1 (5 bases). Germline CDR1 is SEHNR and CDR2 is FQNEAQ (reference sequence). Trimming left V 5 bases short and J 3 bases short, with 17 bases between. The CDR3 has 15 amino acids. CDR3: CASSPPVQVRYEQYF. The CDR3 DNA reads TGTGCCAGCAGCCCACCAGTACAGGTACGCTACGAGCAGTACTTC.

The chain employs TRBV28 and TRBJ2-5; no clear D. V lost 6 bases and J lost 5, with 10 bases in between. The CDR3 totals 12 residues. Germline-derived CDR1 and CDR2 are MDHEN and SYDVKM. CDR3 nucleotide sequence: TGTGCCAGCAGGGGGTATTGGGAGACCCAGTACTTC. It codes for CASRGYWETQYF.

The rearrangement links TRBV6-5 to TRBJ2-7; maybe TRBD2 (6 bases). This CDR3 spans 13 amino acids. The ends were cut back, 6 bases at V and 2 bases at J, with 11 bases in the middle. The germline CDR1 and CDR2 sequences are MNHEY and SVGAGI. The CDR3 here is CASSGGVPYEQYF. CDR3 nucleotides: TGTGCCAGCAGCGGAGGGGTCCCCTACGAGCAGTACTTC.

V gene TRBV27 combines with J gene TRBJ2-1; D is possibly TRBD1 (6 bases). Germline V gene data show CDR1 as MNHEY and CDR2 as SMNVEV (reference sequence). There are 15 residues in the CDR3. The V end lost 5 bases, the J end lost 3 bases, and 14 bases lay between the germline ends. In DNA, the CDR3 is TGTGCCAGCAGTCCGCAGGGGCCCCTCTACAATGAGCAGTTCTTC. Its translation is CASSPQGPLYNEQFF.

The rearrangement links TRBV30 to TRBJ1-4; D unresolved. Deletions cut 3 bases from V and 4 bases from J, with 12 bases between. The CDR3 covers 14 residues. The germline V gene has CDR1 GTSNPN and CDR2 SVGIG (reference sequence). The chain's CDR3 is CAWRVQSNNEKLFF. DNA of the CDR3: TGTGCCTGGAGGGTACAGTCCAATAATGAAAAACTGTTTTTT.

The J gene is TRBJ2-7, the V gene TRBV2, with 14 nucleotides matching TRBD2. The CDR3 is 16 amino acids. Germline CDR1 is SNHLY and CDR2 is FYNNEI. After removal of 0 bases from V and 11 bases from J, the junction contained 9 bases not matched to a gene. CDR3 sequence (DNA): TGTGCCAGCAGTGAAGCCGGACTAGCGGGGGGCCTCCGTAAGTACTTC. It translates to CASSEAGLAGGLRKYF.

This clone was counted only a few times. This specimen includes other DNA sequences encoding the same CDR3. The chain uses TRBV7-9 and TRBJ1-1; D may be TRBD1 (6 bases). The V and J ends lost 3 bases and 8 bases respectively, with 7 bases between them. This CDR3 comprises 11 residues. CDR1 and CDR2 from the germline V gene are SEHNR and FQNEAQ (reference sequence). This CDR3 reads CASSLDREAFF. DNA of the CDR3: TGTGCCAGCAGCTTGGACAGAGAAGCTTTCTTT. The full variable domain, with the rest looked up from reference TRBV7-9 and TRBJ1-1, is DTGVSQNPRHKITKRGQNVTFRCDPISEHNRLYWYRQTLGQGPEFLTYFQNEAQLEKSRLLSDRFSAERPKGSFSTLEIQRTEQGDSAMYLCASSLDREAFFGQGTRLTVV.